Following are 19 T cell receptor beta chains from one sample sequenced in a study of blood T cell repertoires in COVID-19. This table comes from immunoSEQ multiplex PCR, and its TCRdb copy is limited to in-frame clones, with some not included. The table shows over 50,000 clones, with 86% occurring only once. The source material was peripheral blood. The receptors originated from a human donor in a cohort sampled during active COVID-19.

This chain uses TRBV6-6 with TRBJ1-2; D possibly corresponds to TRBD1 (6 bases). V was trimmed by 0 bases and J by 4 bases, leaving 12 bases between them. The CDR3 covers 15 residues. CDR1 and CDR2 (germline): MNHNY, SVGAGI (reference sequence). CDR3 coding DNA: TGTGCCAGCAGTTACTCGACTGGACAGCTCTATGGCTACACCTTC. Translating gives CASSYSTGQLYGYTF.

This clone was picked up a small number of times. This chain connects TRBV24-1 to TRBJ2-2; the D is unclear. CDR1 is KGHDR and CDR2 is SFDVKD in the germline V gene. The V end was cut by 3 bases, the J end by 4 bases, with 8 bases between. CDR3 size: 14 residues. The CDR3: CATSDGQATGELFF. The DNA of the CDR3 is TGTGCCACCAGTGATGGGCAGGCCACCGGGGAGCTGTTTTTT.

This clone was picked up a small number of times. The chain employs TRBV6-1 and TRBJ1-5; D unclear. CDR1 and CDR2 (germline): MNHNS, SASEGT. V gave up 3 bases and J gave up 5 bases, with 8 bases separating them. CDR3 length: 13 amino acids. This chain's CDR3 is CASSEGIYQPQHF. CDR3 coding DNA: TGTGCCAGCAGTGAGGGCATATATCAGCCCCAGCATTTT.

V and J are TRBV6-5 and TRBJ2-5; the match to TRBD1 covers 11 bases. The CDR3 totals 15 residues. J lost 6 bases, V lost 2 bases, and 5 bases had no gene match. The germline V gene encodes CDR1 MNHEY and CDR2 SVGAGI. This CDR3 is CASSYAGQGAKTQYF. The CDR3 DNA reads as TGTGCCAGCAGTTACGCCGGACAGGGGGCGAAGACCCAGTACTTC.

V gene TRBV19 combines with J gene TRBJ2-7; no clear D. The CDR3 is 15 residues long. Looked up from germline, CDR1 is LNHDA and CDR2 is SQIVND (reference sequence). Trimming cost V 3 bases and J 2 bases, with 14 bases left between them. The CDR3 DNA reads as TGTGCCAGTAGTATGAAAGCGAGAGGCCCCTACGAGCAGTACTTC. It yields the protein CASSMKARGPYEQYF.

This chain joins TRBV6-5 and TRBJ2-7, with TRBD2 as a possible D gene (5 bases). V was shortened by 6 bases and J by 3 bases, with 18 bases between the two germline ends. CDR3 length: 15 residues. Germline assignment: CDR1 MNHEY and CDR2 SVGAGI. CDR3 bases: TGTGCCAGCAGCGCAGGTCTTTGGACTCACTACGAGCAGTACTTC. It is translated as CASSAGLWTHYEQYF.

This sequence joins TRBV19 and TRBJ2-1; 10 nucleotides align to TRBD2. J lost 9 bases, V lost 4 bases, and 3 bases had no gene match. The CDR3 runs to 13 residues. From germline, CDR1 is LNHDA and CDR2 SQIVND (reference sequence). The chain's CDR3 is CASSNQREGEQFF. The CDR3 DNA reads TGTGCCAGTAGTAATCAGCGGGAGGGTGAGCAGTTCTTC.

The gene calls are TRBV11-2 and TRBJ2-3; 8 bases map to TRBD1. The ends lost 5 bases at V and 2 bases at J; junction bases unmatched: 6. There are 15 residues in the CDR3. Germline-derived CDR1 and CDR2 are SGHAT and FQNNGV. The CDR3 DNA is TGTGCCAGCAGCGCTACAGGGGGTCCCACAGATACGCAGTATTTT. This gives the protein CASSATGGPTDTQYF.

Written as DNA, the CDR3 is TGTGCCAGCAGCCCCGGACAGGGGGTCGGAGAGACCCAGTACTTC. It codes for CASSPGQGVGETQYF. V and J are TRBV5-6 and TRBJ2-5; 10 bases fit TRBD1. The CDR3 is made up of 15 amino acids. J was trimmed by 4 bases and V by 4 bases; bases with no gene match: 7. CDR1 is SGHDT, CDR2 YYEEEE, per germline.

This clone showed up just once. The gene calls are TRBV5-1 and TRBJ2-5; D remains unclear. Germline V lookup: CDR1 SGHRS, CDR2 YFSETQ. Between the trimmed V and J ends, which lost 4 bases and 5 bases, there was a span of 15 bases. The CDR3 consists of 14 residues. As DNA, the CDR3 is TGCGCCAGCAGCCCTCGAGCGCCGCTTGAGACCCAGTACTTC. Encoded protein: CASSPRAPLETQYF.

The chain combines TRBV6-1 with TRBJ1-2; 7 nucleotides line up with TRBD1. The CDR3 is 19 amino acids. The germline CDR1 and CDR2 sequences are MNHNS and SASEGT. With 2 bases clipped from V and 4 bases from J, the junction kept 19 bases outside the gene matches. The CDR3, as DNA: TGTGCCAGCAGTGAAAGGGGGCAGGGGAGGAACTGGGTGGGCTATGGCTACACCTTC. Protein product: CASSERGQGRNWVGYGYTF.

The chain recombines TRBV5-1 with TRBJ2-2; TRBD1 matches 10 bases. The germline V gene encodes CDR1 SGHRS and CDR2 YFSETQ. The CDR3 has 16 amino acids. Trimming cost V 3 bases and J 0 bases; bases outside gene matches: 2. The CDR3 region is CASSSGTGANTGELFF. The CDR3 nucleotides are TGCGCCAGCAGCTCCGGGACAGGGGCGAACACCGGGGAGCTGTTTTTT.

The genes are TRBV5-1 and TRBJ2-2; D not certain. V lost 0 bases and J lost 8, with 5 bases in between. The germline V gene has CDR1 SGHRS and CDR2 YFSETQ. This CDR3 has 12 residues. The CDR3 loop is CASSLALGELFF. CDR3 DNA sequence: TGCGCCAGCAGCTTGGCCTTGGGGGAGCTGTTTTTT. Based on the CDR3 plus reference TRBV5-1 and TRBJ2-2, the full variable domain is KAGVTQTPRYLIKTRGQQVTLSCSPISGHRSVSWYQQTPGQGLQFLFEYFSETQRNKGNFPGRFSGRQFSNSRSEMNVSTLELGDSALYLCASSLALGELFFGEGSRLTVL.

The CDR3 region is CASSARDRTYGYTF. In nucleotides, the CDR3 is TGTGCCAGCAGTGCCCGGGACAGAACCTATGGCTACACCTTC. V gene TRBV25-1 combines with J gene TRBJ1-2, with TRBD1 matching over 7 bases. Trimming removed 4 bases from V and 4 bases from J; junction bases left unmatched: 6. The CDR3 spans 14 residues. CDR1 is MGHDK and CDR2 is SYGVNS in the germline V gene.

For the CDR3, the DNA is TGCGCCAGCAGCTCTCAGGGGGCAGGTTCACCCCTCCACTTT. Encoded protein: CASSSQGAGSPLHF. The chain couples TRBV5-1 to TRBJ1-6; the match to TRBD1 covers 8 bases. Trimming cost V 3 bases and J 9 bases; bases outside gene matches: 5. This CDR3 comprises 14 residues. The germline CDR1 and CDR2 sequences are SGHRS and YFSETQ.

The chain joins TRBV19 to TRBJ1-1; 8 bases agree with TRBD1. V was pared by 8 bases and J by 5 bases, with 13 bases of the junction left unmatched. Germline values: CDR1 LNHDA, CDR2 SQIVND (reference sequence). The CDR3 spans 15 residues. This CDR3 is CASQSEGTGPTEAFF. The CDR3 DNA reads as TGTGCCAGTCAATCTGAGGGGACAGGTCCTACTGAAGCTTTCTTT.

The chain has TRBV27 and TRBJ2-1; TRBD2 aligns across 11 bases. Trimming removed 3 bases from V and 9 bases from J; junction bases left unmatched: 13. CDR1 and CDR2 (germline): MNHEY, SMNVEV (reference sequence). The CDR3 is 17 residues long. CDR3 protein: CASSFGGSGRAFPEQFF. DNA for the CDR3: TGTGCCAGCAGTTTCGGTGGTAGCGGGAGGGCTTTTCCTGAGCAGTTCTTC.

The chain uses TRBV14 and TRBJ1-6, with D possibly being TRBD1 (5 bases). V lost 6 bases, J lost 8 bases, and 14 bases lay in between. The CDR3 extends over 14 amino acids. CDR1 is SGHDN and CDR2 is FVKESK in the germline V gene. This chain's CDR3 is CASRKDSSHSPLHF. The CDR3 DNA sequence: TGTGCCAGCAGGAAAGACAGTTCTCATTCACCCCTCCACTTT.

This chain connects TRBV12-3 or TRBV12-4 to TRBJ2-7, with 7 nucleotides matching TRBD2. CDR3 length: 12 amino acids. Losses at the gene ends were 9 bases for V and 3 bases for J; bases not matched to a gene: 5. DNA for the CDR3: TGTGCCAGTGCTAGCGGAAGCTACGAGCAGTACTTC. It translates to CASASGSYEQYF.